What follows describes a single TCR beta chain. Per the study methods: Using reference gene primer amplification, nucleated cell counts were estimated. The table came from immunoSEQ multiplex PCR; TCRdb's copy has only in-frame clones and leaves some out. V and J calls and clone size follow that table, whereas D and trimming were derived from the DNA. Found here are roughly 43,000 clones, just under 70% of them singletons; the top ten hold 5.5% to 8%. This sample stems from a study of blood T cell repertoires in COVID-19. Study overall: Samples came from the United States, Italy and Spain, spanning acute and convalescent COVID-19. From T cells, B-cell-depleted T cells, or PBMCs came the material, which was cDNA or gDNA.

The CDR3 has 15 residues. V was cut by 1 base and J by 7 bases, with 14 bases left in between. Germline V gene sequence: CDR1 SGHTA, CDR2 FQGNSA. The source is an elderly man with acute or convalescent COVID-19. The source material was peripheral blood. This chain connects TRBV7-2 to TRBJ2-1, with D possibly TRBD2 on 5 matching bases. CDR3 sequence reads: CASSLEVGVSNEQFF. CDR3 DNA: TGTGCCAGCAGCTTAGAGGTGGGAGTTTCAAATGAGCAGTTCTTC.